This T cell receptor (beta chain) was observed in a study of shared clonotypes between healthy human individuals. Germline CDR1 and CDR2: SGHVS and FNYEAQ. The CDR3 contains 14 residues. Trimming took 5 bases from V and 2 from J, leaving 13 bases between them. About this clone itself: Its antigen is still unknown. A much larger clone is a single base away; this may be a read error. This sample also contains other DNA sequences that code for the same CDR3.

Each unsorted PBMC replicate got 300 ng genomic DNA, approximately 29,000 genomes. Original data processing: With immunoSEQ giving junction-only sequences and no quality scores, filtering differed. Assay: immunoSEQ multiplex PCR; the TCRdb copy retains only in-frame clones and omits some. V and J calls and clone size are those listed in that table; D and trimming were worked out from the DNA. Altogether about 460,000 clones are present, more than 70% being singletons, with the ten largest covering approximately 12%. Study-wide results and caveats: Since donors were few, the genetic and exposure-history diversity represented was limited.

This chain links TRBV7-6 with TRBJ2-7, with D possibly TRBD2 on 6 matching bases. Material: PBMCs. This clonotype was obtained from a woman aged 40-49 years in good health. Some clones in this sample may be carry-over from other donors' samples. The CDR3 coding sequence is TGTGCCAGCAGCGCTCCTAGCGCGCCCTACGAGCAGTACTTC. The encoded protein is CASSAPSAPYEQYF.